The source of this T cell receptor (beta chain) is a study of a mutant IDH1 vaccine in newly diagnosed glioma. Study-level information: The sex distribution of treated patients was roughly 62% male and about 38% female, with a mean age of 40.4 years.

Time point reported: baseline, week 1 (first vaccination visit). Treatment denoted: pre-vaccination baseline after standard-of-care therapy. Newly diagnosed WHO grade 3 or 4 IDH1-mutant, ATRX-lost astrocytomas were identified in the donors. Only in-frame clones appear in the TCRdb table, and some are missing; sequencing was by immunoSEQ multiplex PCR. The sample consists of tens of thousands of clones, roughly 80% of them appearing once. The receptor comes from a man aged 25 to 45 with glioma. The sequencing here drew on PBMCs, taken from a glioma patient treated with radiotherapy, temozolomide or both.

CDR3 sequence (DNA): TGTGCCAGCAGTCCCCTCGGGTCGGGGCGTGGCTACACCTTC. Translation: CASSPLGSGRGYTF. V and J are TRBV27 and TRBJ1-2; TRBD1 might be the D (5 bases). V was shortened by 5 bases and J by 7 bases, with 17 bases between the two germline ends. This CDR3 has 14 residues. The germline V gene encodes CDR1 MNHEY and CDR2 SMNVEV (reference sequence).